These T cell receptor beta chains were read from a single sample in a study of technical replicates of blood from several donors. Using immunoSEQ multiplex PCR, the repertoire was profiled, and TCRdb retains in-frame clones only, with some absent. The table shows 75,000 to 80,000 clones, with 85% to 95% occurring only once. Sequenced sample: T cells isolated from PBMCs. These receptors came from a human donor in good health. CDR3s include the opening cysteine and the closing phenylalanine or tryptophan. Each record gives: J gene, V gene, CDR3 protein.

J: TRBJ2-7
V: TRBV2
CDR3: CASLQGAYSVRSSGQTYEQYF

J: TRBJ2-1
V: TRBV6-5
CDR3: CASSYTSGSVYNEQFF

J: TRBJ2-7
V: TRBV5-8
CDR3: CASSLVNWGRGYEQYF

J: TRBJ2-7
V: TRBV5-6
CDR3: CASSPDRGGYEQYF

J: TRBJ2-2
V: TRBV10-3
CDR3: CAISEIKSSGSTGELFF

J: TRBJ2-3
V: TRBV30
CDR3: CAWSPFRTSGATDTQYF

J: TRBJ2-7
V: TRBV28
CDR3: CASSLEGLAGGGWYEQYF

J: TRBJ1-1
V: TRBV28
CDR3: CASRRQKAFF

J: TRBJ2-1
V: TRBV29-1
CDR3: CSVAATSGSLDEQFF

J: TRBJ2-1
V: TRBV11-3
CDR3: CASSPFVSSYNEQFF

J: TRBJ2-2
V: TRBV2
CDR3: CASSVGGTGELFF

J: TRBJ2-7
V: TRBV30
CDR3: CAWSVTGYEQYF

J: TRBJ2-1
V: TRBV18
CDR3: CASSPPDRDSYNEQFF

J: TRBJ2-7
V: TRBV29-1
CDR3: CSVGTGSSYEQYF

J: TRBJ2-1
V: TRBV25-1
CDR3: CASSGGPSGRSDEQFF